The rows below give T cell receptor beta chains drawn from one sample of a study of T cells in Graves' hyperthyroidism and ophthalmopathy. TCRdb re-derived calls from the multiplex PCR reads in MiXCR, one entry per CDR3 protein. The sample records 500,000 to 750,000 distinct CDR3 sequences, 15% to 19% being singletons. Material for sequencing was blood. The source of these receptors is a woman in her 30s with Graves' hyperthyroidism. CDR3s include the opening cysteine and the closing phenylalanine or tryptophan. D genes are given only for firm matches. Where a row states a size, it is once, few, many or the class of an expanded clone; other rows omit it.

J: TRBJ2-1; D: .; V: TRBV20-1; size: many; DNA: TGCAGTGCCCAACCCGCCAGCTCCTACAATGAGCAGTTCTTC; CDR3: CSAQPASSYNEQFF
J: TRBJ1-2; D: .; V: TRBV12-5; size: .; DNA: TGTGCTAGTGGCAATACCTCGACAGTGGTGAACTGGTATGGCTACACCTTC; CDR3: CASGNTSTVVNWYGYTF
J: TRBJ2-2; D: TRBD2; V: TRBV7-9; size: .; DNA: TGTGCCAGCAGCCCCTCTAGCGGGATGTACACCGGGGAGCTGTTTTTT; CDR3: CASSPSSGMYTGELFF
J: TRBJ1-4; D: .; V: TRBV29-1; size: .; DNA: TGCAGCGCCCGAGAGGGTGGAAAACTGTTTTTT; CDR3: CSAREGGKLFF
J: TRBJ1-4; D: .; V: TRBV7-9; size: .; DNA: TGTGCCAGCAGCGCACAGTCGGAAAAACTGTTTTTT; CDR3: CASSAQSEKLFF
J: TRBJ2-2; D: TRBD1; V: TRBV19; size: .; DNA: TGTGCCAGTAGCCGCACCGGAGCCGGGACAGGGTTGACCGGGGAGCTGTTTTTT; CDR3: CASSRTGAGTGLTGELFF
J: TRBJ1-1; D: .; V: TRBV27; size: many; DNA: TGTGCCAGCATTGGTAGCGCTGAAGCTTTCTTT; CDR3: CASIGSAEAFF
J: TRBJ1-5; D: TRBD1; V: TRBV12-3/TRBV12-4; size: many; DNA: TGTGCCAGCAGTCTTCGGACAGGCGAGAATCAGCCCCAGCATTTT; CDR3: CASSLRTGENQPQHF
J: TRBJ2-1; D: TRBD2; V: TRBV20-1; size: .; DNA: TGCAGTGCTAGACACGGACTAGCGGGATCAGGAACTGAGCAGTTCTTC; CDR3: CSARHGLAGSGTEQFF
J: TRBJ1-2; D: TRBD1; V: TRBV6-2/TRBV6-3; size: few; DNA: TGTGCCAGCAGATCCGGGACAGGGGCTTATGGCTACACCTTC; CDR3: CASRSGTGAYGYTF
J: TRBJ2-7; D: .; V: TRBV18; size: many; DNA: TGTGCCAGCTCACCAAAATCCTCGGTCTCCTACGAGCAGTACTTC; CDR3: CASSPKSSVSYEQYF
J: TRBJ2-1; D: .; V: TRBV11-2; size: .; DNA: TGTGCCAGCAGCAAACGTGGGGGTGAGCAGTTCTTC; CDR3: CASSKRGGEQFF
J: TRBJ1-6; D: TRBD1; V: TRBV20-1; size: .; DNA: TGCAGTGCTAGAGATTTTTCCATGGCAGGGGGCCTTTCCTATAATTCACCCCTCCACTTT; CDR3: CSARDFSMAGGLSYNSPLHF
J: TRBJ2-1; D: .; V: TRBV7-9; size: .; DNA: TGTGCCAGCGGGCTCCATAGCTCCTACAATGAGCAGTTCTTC; CDR3: CASGLHSSYNEQFF
J: TRBJ1-4; D: .; V: TRBV12-3/TRBV12-4; size: many; DNA: TGTGCCAGCAGTTTGACCGGGGAGGTTTTCCCCAATGAAAAACTGTTTTTT; CDR3: CASSLTGEVFPNEKLFF
J: TRBJ1-1; D: .; V: TRBV6-1; size: many; DNA: TGTGCCAGCAGTTCCCCTACGGGAGTAAGATATCCGGGTACTGAAGCTTTCTTT; CDR3: CASSSPTGVRYPGTEAFF
J: TRBJ2-1; D: TRBD2; V: TRBV3-1; size: many; DNA: TGTGCCAGCAGCCTAAGACTAGCGGGAGGCTATGAGCAGTTCTTC; CDR3: CASSLRLAGGYEQFF
J: TRBJ2-3; D: .; V: TRBV20-1; size: many; DNA: TGCAGTGCTGAAAGTAGCACAGATACGCAGTATTTT; CDR3: CSAESSTDTQYF
J: TRBJ2-5; D: TRBD2; V: TRBV7-2; size: many; DNA: TGTGCCAGCAGCTCAACCGGGACTAGCGGGATTAGAGAGACCCAGTACTTC; CDR3: CASSSTGTSGIRETQYF
J: TRBJ1-1; D: TRBD1; V: TRBV6-2/TRBV6-3; size: few; DNA: TGTGCCAGCAGTTACCCAGGGGGGTACGCTGAAGCTTTCTTT; CDR3: CASSYPGGYAEAFF
J: TRBJ1-2; D: .; V: TRBV28; size: many; DNA: TGTGCCAGCTCGACGAGGGGCTCAAGAGGCTACACCTTC; CDR3: CASSTRGSRGYTF
J: TRBJ2-3; D: TRBD2; V: TRBV5-1; size: many; DNA: TGCGCCAGCAGCTTGGAGATAGCGGGGATCGCAGATACGCAGTATTTT; CDR3: CASSLEIAGIADTQYF
J: TRBJ2-1; D: TRBD2; V: TRBV5-1; size: many; DNA: TGCGCCAGCAGCCCTAGCGGGACCGAGTACAATGAGCAGTTCTTC; CDR3: CASSPSGTEYNEQFF
J: TRBJ2-3; D: .; V: TRBV15; size: .; DNA: TGTGCCACCAGCACGCACCGGGAGATTGGGGCAGATACGCAGTATTTT; CDR3: CATSTHREIGADTQYF
J: TRBJ2-3; D: .; V: TRBV27; size: many; DNA: TGTGCCAGCAGTTCGCGGTCCGTAGGTGATACGCAGTATTTT; CDR3: CASSSRSVGDTQYF
J: TRBJ2-1; D: .; V: TRBV7-2; size: many; DNA: TGTGCCAGCAGCTCCCGACAGGCCCCCTTAAACAATGAGCAGTTCTTC; CDR3: CASSSRQAPLNNEQFF
J: TRBJ2-1; D: TRBD1; V: TRBV6-1; size: few; DNA: TGTGCCAGCAGACGAGAAATGGGACAGGTCTCCTACAATGAGCAGTTCTTC; CDR3: CASRREMGQVSYNEQFF